A single sample is the source of the 15 T cell receptor beta chains below, sequenced in a study of CD8+ T cells in alopecia areata (dated by TCRdb to 2017 to 2018). The library was built by means of the immunoSEQ multiplex PCR assay. RNA was extracted from all samples and reverse transcribed into cDNA as template for TCR sequencing. The source is immuneACCESS, and TCRdb retained only in-frame sequences with V and J called. Part of the clones is not carried over; for the studies checked, unresolved V genes explain less than half of this, and the remainder is unexplained. This sample has around 300,000 clones in the table, none counted a single time. 1.2% of the sample is taken by the ten largest. Cells from mouse cutaneous lymph nodes were pooled, stained for CD4, CD8alpha, NKG2D, NKG2ACE and other markers, and then sorted on a BD Influx. The sample was CD4+ T cells sorted from a lymph node. The receptors shown here come from a C3H/HeJ mouse with alopecia areata. This strain of mice has MHC haplotype H2-k.

Worth noting for this clone: Genes and germline come from the mouse. The sequenced fragment ends 4 residues before the CDR3 boundary, so the rest is inferred from the germline J gene. V is TRBV12-1 and J is TRBJ1-2; 9 nucleotides match TRBD1. The CDR3 sequence is 15 residues long. J gave up 3 bases and V 4 bases, and 8 bases lay outside the gene matches. Germline loops: CDR1 SGHSN, CDR2 HYEKVE. CDR3 in amino acids: CASSLTGGAHSDYTF. The CDR3 DNA, read in part, is TGTGCCAGCTCCCTCACAGGGGGCGCCCACTCC.

This clone has just a few counts. The listed genes are named as in mouse. The read gets to within 4 residues of the CDR3 end, and the germline J gene fills in the rest. The genes are TRBV17 and TRBJ2-1, with 9 positions matching TRBD2. V trimming: 7 bases; J trimming: 4 bases; junction bases outside the gene matches: 5. This CDR3 has 14 amino acids. The germline V gene encodes CDR1 MNHDT and CDR2 YYDKIL. CDR3 region: CASTLGGAYAEQFF. CDR3 DNA (partial): TGTGCTAGCACTCTTGGGGGGGCGTATGCT.

A note on this clone: Gene names and germline match the mouse. The sequenced fragment ends 4 residues before the CDR3 boundary, so the rest is inferred from the germline J gene. Different DNA sequences within this sample yield the same CDR3. The V gene is TRBV1, the J gene TRBJ2-1, with D possibly TRBD2 on 6 matching bases. This CDR3 is 14 amino acids long. The V gene lost 1 base and the J gene lost 3 bases, with 7 bases spanning the gap. Germline values: CDR1 NSQYPW, CDR2 LRSPGD (reference sequence). The CDR3 is CTCSAGLVYAEQFF. CDR3 DNA, as far as it was read: TGCACCTGCAGTGCAGGACTGGTCTATGCT. The variable domain in full, completed from reference TRBV1 and TRBJ2-1, reads VTLLEQNPRWRLVPRGQAVNLRCILKNSQYPWMSWYQQDLQKQLQWLFTLRSPGDKEVKSLPGADYLATRVTDTELRLQVANMSQGRTLYCTCSAGLVYAEQFFGPGTRLTVL.

Details on this clone: Gene names and germline refer to mouse. The read ends 4 residues early relative to the CDR3; the germline J gene fills the gap. Other nucleotide sequences from this sample produce the same CDR3. This chain joins TRBV19 and TRBJ1-2; unclear D gene. Trimming shortened V by 5 bases and J by 2 bases, and 7 bases separated the two germline ends. The CDR3 totals 12 residues. Germline loops: CDR1 FNHDT, CDR2 SITEND (reference sequence). The covered CDR3 bases are TGTGCCAGCAGCACCAGGAACTCC. This codes for CASSTRNS. The entire CDR3 protein is CASSTRNSDYTF.

A note on this clone: Mouse gene names and germline throughout. Read data end 4 residues before the CDR3 end; the end is taken from the germline J gene. The chain couples TRBV1 to TRBJ2-2; tentatively, D is TRBD2 (6 bases). There are 17 residues in the CDR3. Between the trimmed V and J ends, which lost 0 bases and 0 bases, there was a span of 11 bases. Per the germline V gene, CDR1 is NSQYPW and CDR2 is LRSPGD (reference sequence). The CDR3 loop reads CTCSADRLGTNTGQLYF. The sequenced part of the CDR3 DNA is TGCACCTGCAGTGCAGATCGGCTGGGGACAAACACCGGG.

Concerning this clone itself: Gene names and germline match the mouse. The read finishes 4 residues shy of the CDR3 end, and the germline J gene is used to complete it. The same CDR3 can be traced to other DNA sequences in this sample. This sequence joins TRBV13-3 and TRBJ2-5; 7 bases are shared with TRBD1. V lost 7 bases and J lost 2; bases outside the gene matches: 4. Germline CDR1 NNHDY, CDR2 SYVADS. There are 13 residues in the CDR3. The CDR3 region is CASSGTAQDTQYF. The part of the CDR3 DNA that was read is TGTGCCAGCTCCGGGACAGCCCAAGAC.

Concerning this clone itself: Gene names denote mouse genes. CDR3 DNA, as far as it was read: TGTGCCAGCACCTTACTGGGGGTCTATGCT. Translating gives CASTLLGVYA. The CDR3 in its entirety is CASTLLGVYAEQFF. The chain couples TRBV19 to TRBJ2-1; TRBD2 aligns across 8 bases. The DNA ends 4 residues before the CDR3 does, and the rest of the CDR3 is filled in from the germline J gene. There are 14 residues in the CDR3. Looked up from germline, CDR1 is FNHDT and CDR2 is SITEND (reference sequence). After removal of 6 bases from V and 3 bases from J, the junction contained 5 bases not matched to a gene.

Concerning this clone: Mouse names are used for the genes. The DNA ends 4 residues before the CDR3 does, and the rest of the CDR3 is filled in from the germline J gene. This chain uses TRBV14 with TRBJ2-5; 9 bases line up with TRBD2. In germline, CDR1 is SGHDT, CDR2 FRDEAV. The CDR3 sequence is 15 residues long. V trimming: 4 bases; J trimming: 2 bases; junction bases outside the gene matches: 5. CDR3 in amino acids: CASSRDWGSQDTQYF. The CDR3 bases that were read are TGTGCCAGCAGTCGAGACTGGGGGTCCCAAGAC.

This clone was counted between two and nine times. All gene names here are mouse names. Read data end 4 residues before the CDR3 end; the end is taken from the germline J gene. Other nucleotide sequences from this sample produce the same CDR3. V usage is TRBV31 and J usage is TRBJ2-2; D might be TRBD2 (6 bases). V lost 0 bases to trimming and J lost 0 bases, with 8 bases between them. This CDR3 comprises 15 residues. CDR1 is GKSSPN, CDR2 SITVG, per germline. The CDR3 loop reads CAWSLLGTNTGQLYF. The sequenced CDR3 bases are TGTGCCTGGAGTCTCCTGGGGACAAACACCGGG. Drawing the rest from reference TRBV31 and TRBJ2-2, the complete variable domain is AQTIHQWPVAEIKAVGSPLSLGCTIKGKSSPNLYWYWQATGGTLQQLFYSITVGQVESVVQLNLSASRPKDDQFILSTEKLLLSHSGFYLCAWSLLGTNTGQLYFGEGSKLTVL.

This clone was seen many times. Germline and genes: mouse. Distinct nucleotide sequences in the sample also encode this CDR3. CDR3 loop: CASSRTGSYAEQFF. Incomplete CDR3 DNA: TGTGCTAGCAGTAGAACAGGGTCCTATGCT. This chain links TRBV17 with TRBJ2-1, with D tentatively TRBD1 (6 bases). The read stops 4 residues short of the end of the CDR3; the missing end is completed from the germline J gene. The CDR3 runs 14 residues. The germline V gene encodes CDR1 MNHDT and CDR2 YYDKIL. V was pared by 2 bases and J by 3 bases, with 8 bases between.

The sample holds many counts of this clone. The gene symbols are mouse symbols. The CDR3 end lies 4 residues beyond the end of the read and is filled in from the germline J gene. The sample holds other DNA sequences that translate to the same CDR3. The rearrangement joins TRBV1 to TRBJ1-2, with TRBD1 as a possible D gene (5 bases). Germline CDR1 reads NSQYPW; CDR2 reads LRSPGD (reference sequence). CDR3 length equals 14 residues. The V end was cut by 3 bases, the J end by 0 bases, with 8 bases between. The CDR3 is CTCSAPTANSDYTF. The DNA read from the CDR3 is TGCACCTGCAGTGCTCCGACAGCAAACTCC.

This clone came up a few times. Gene names are the mouse ones. The read terminates 4 residues before the CDR3 end, so the remaining end is supplied by the germline J gene. This sequence joins TRBV13-2 and TRBJ2-5; TRBD2 might be the D (6 bases). Germline V gives CDR1 NNHNN, CDR2 SYGAGS (reference sequence). This CDR3 is built from 13 residues. The chain's CDR3 is CASGDAWGDTQYF. The sequenced CDR3 bases are TGTGCCAGCGGTGATGCATGGGGGGAC.

Regarding this clone: The germline and genes are mouse ones. The read ends 4 residues before the CDR3 terminus; that terminus is restored from the germline J gene. The J gene is TRBJ2-5, the V gene TRBV13-3; TRBD1 agrees at 10 bases. The CDR3 spans 14 residues. CDR1 is NNHDY, CDR2 SYVADS, per germline. CDR3 sequence: CASSPGTGVDTQYF. CDR3 DNA, as far as it was read: TGTGCCAGCAGTCCCGGGACAGGGGTAGAC. The whole variable domain, filled in from reference TRBV13-3 and TRBJ2-5, reads EAAVTQSPRSKVAVTGGKVTLSCHQTNNHDYMYWYRQDTGHGLRLIHYSYVADSTEKGDIPDGYKASRPSQENFSLILELASLSQTAVYFCASSPGTGVDTQYFGPGTRLLVL.

This clone has more than one count but fewer than ten. Mouse names are used for the genes. Read coverage stops 4 residues before the CDR3 terminus; the germline J gene supplies the remainder. The chain couples TRBV13-2 to TRBJ1-2, with 7 bases identical to TRBD1. This CDR3 is built from 14 residues. Germline values: CDR1 NNHNN, CDR2 SYGAGS (reference sequence). The V and J ends lost 3 bases and 0 bases, in that order; junction bases with no gene match: 2. CDR3 DNA, as far as it was read: TGTGCCAGCGGTGTCAGGGGGTCAAACTCC. Translating gives CASGVRGSNS. The complete CDR3 sequence is CASGVRGSNSDYTF.

In its sample, this clone was seen a few times. Gene and germline names: mouse. From the germline J gene comes the end of the CDR3, since the read stops 4 residues before it. The chain carries TRBV31 and TRBJ2-3, with 8 bases fitting TRBD2. The germline V gene encodes CDR1 GKSSPN and CDR2 SITVG. The length of the CDR3 is 16 residues. With 1 base clipped from V and 1 base from J, the junction kept 7 bases outside the gene matches. The CDR3 protein is CAWSPSGWGGAETLYF. CDR3 DNA, as far as it was read: TGTGCCTGGAGTCCAAGCGGCTGGGGGGGTGCAGAA. Together with reference TRBV31 and TRBJ2-3, the CDR3 gives the full variable domain: AQTIHQWPVAEIKAVGSPLSLGCTIKGKSSPNLYWYWQATGGTLQQLFYSITVGQVESVVQLNLSASRPKDDQFILSTEKLLLSHSGFYLCAWSPSGWGGAETLYFGSGTRLTVL.